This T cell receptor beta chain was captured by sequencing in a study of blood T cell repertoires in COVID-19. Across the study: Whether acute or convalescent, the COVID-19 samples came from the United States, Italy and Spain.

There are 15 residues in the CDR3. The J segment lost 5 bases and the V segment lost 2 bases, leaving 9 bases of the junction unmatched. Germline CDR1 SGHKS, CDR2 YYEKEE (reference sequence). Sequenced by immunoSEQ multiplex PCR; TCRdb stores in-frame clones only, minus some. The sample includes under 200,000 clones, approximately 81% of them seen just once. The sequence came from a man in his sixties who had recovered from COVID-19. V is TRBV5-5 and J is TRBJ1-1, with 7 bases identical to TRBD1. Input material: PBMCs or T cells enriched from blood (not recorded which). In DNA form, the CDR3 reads TGTGCCAGCAGCTTTGAGGGGGCGATAAGAACTGAAGCTTTCTTT. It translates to CASSFEGAIRTEAFF.